One sample yielded the 3 T cell receptor beta chains listed below, sequenced in a study of CD8 T cells in Susac syndrome. It was with random hexamers that roughly 0.45 to 1 ug RNA was reverse transcribed. TCRdb called the immunoSEQ multiplex PCR reads again in MiXCR, with one record for every CDR3 protein. The sample holds about 280,000 distinct CDR3 sequences, about 88% seen once. The sample comprised CD8+ T cells from PBMCs. The receptors derive from a human donor with multiple sclerosis.

The chain carries TRBV4-2 and TRBJ1-6; D may be TRBD1 (6 bases). V was shortened by 9 bases and J by 0 bases, with 18 bases between the two germline ends. The CDR3 runs to 17 residues. CDR1 is LGHNA and CDR2 is YNFKEQ in the germline V gene. CDR3 loop: CASTASRGSSYNSPLHF. In nucleotides, the CDR3 is TGTGCCAGTACAGCCAGTAGGGGGAGCTCCTATAATTCACCCCTCCACTTT.

This chain connects TRBV7-9 to TRBJ2-7, with 7 bases fitting TRBD1. The V gene end was trimmed by 5 bases and the J gene end by 2 bases; junction bases not matched to a gene: 9. CDR1 and CDR2 (germline): SEHNR, FQNEAQ (reference sequence). The CDR3 consists of 15 residues. The CDR3 DNA follows: TGTGCCAGCAGCCTAGGGGCCGGGACAGCCTACGAGCAGTACTTC. As protein: CASSLGAGTAYEQYF.

V usage is TRBV7-9 and J usage is TRBJ2-4; maybe TRBD1 (5 bases). There are 15 residues in the CDR3. The germline V gene has CDR1 SEHNR and CDR2 FQNEAQ (reference sequence). Between the trimmed V and J ends, which lost 2 bases and 2 bases, there was a span of 10 bases. CDR3 coding DNA: TGTGCCAGCAGCTTACAGGGCCGGACCAAAAACATTCAGTACTTC. Protein: CASSLQGRTKNIQYF. Using reference TRBV7-9 and TRBJ2-4 for the parts outside the CDR3, the full variable domain is DTGVSQNPRHKITKRGQNVTFRCDPISEHNRLYWYRQTLGQGPEFLTYFQNEAQLEKSRLLSDRFSAERPKGSFSTLEIQRTEQGDSAMYLCASSLQGRTKNIQYFGAGTRLSVL.